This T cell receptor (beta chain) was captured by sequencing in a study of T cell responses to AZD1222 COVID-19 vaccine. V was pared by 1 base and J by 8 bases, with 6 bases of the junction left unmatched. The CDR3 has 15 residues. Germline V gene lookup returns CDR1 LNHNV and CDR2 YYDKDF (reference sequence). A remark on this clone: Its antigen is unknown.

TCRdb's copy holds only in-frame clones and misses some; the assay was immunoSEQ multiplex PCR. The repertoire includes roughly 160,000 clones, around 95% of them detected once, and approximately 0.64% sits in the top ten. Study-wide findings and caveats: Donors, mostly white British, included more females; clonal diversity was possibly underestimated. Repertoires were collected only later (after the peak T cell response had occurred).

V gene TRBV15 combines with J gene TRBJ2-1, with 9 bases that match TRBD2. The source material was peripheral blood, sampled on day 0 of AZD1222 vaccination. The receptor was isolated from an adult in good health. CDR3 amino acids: CATSRVLAGSDEQFF. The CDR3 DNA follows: TGTGCCACCAGCAGAGTCCTAGCGGGATCTGATGAGCAGTTCTTC.